This T cell receptor (beta chain) was identified in a study of T-cell reconstitution after alpha-beta-depleted transplantation in children. Study-level findings and limits: Reportedly, roughly two months post-transplant, alpha-beta T cells arose from several hundred expanded graft clones.

This clonotype occurred a few times. The antigen is undetermined. CDR3 length: 17 amino acids. V lost 2 bases and J lost 6; bases outside the gene matches: 16. Looked up from germline, CDR1 is MDHEN and CDR2 is SYDVKM. As it was prepared, the TCRbeta library received unique molecular identifiers. Each CDR3 protein gets one entry after TCRdb re-called the PCR reads with MiXCR. This sample has around 490,000 distinct CDR3 sequences, with about an eighth found just once. The chain has TRBV28 and TRBJ2-7; 7 bases line up with TRBD1. This specimen consisted of PBMCs, mostly from graft donor cells, obtained 180 days after TCRalphabeta/CD19-depleted stem cell transplant. This receptor was obtained from a female patient aged 2-10 years who had a stem cell transplant for aplastic anemia, so the T cells may come from the graft donor. This CDR3 is CASSLGGPVDRLCEQYV. The CDR3 DNA sequence: TGTGCCAGCAGTTTAGGGGGTCCGGTGGACAGGCTCTGCGAGCAGTACGTC.